Below are 23 T cell receptor beta chains sequenced from a single sample in a study of T cells in Graves' hyperthyroidism and ophthalmopathy. Amplified regions were TCR beta CDR3 sequences from RNA transcripts. Primed by the HTBI set, a first-round RT-PCR was run on the TCR CDR3. TCRdb re-analysed the multiplex PCR reads in MiXCR, keeping a single row per CDR3 protein. The sample lists hundreds of thousands of distinct CDR3 sequences; 14% were seen once. Sequenced material: blood. These receptor sequences come from a woman between 40 and 50 years old with Graves' hyperthyroidism.

The table lists this clonotype with many counts. V and J are TRBV6-2 or TRBV6-3 and TRBJ1-2; no clear D gene. Trimming pared 0 bases from V and 5 bases from J, leaving 7 bases between. CDR1 MNHEY and CDR2 SVGEGT come from the germline V gene. This CDR3 is built from 13 residues. The CDR3 bases are TGTGCCAGCAGTTACTCCGGGCAATATGGCTACACCTTC. Protein: CASSYSGQYGYTF.

The CDR3 sequence is CASSSFMTGGNTGELFF. The CDR3 nucleotides are TGTGCCAGCAGCTCCTTTATGACAGGAGGGAACACCGGGGAGCTGTTTTTT. The chain combines TRBV11-2 with TRBJ2-2, with a possible D match to TRBD1 (6 bases). This CDR3 region has 17 residues. V was trimmed by 4 bases and J by 1 base, leaving 16 bases between them. Germline-derived CDR1 and CDR2 are SGHAT and FQNNGV.

This clonotype was detected a few times. The rearrangement uses TRBV7-9 and TRBJ2-6; the D is unclear. There are 18 residues in the CDR3. The V end was cut by 1 base, the J end by 1 base, with 14 bases between. Germline lookup yields CDR1 SEHNR and CDR2 FQNEAQ (reference sequence). The CDR3 reads CASSLGPSLLSGANVLTF. In DNA, the CDR3 is TGTGCCAGCAGCTTAGGGCCGTCGCTTTTATCTGGGGCCAACGTCCTGACTTTC.

The chain recombines TRBV7-3 with TRBJ1-1; the D is unclear. The CDR3 contains 14 residues. The V and J ends lost 6 bases and 1 base respectively, with 12 bases between them. Germline V gene lookup returns CDR1 SGHTA and CDR2 FQGTGA. CDR3 sequence: CASSYGPGNTEAFF. The CDR3 coding sequence is TGTGCCAGCAGTTATGGGCCGGGGAACACTGAAGCTTTCTTT.

There are a few counts of this clonotype. The J gene is TRBJ2-3, the V gene TRBV29-1; D is possibly TRBD2 (6 bases). This CDR3 spans 14 amino acids. Germline V gene lookup returns CDR1 SQVTM and CDR2 ANQGSEA. Trimming pared 5 bases from V and 2 bases from J, leaving 14 bases between. CDR3 in DNA: TGCAGCGTTACCCCCGGGACTGTCACAGATACGCAGTATTTT. This gives the protein CSVTPGTVTDTQYF.

The rearrangement uses TRBV29-1 and TRBJ1-1; D not resolved. CDR3 size: 13 residues. Germline assignment: CDR1 SQVTM and CDR2 ANQGSEA. CDR3 region: CGGRFFPNTEAFF. In DNA form, the CDR3 reads TGCGGAGGCAGGTTTTTTCCGAACACTGAAGCTTTCTTT.

The sample holds a few counts of this clonotype. The rearrangement joins TRBV3-1 to TRBJ2-3; D is undetermined. The germline V gene encodes CDR1 LGHDT and CDR2 YNNKEL (reference sequence). Trimming left V 0 bases short and J 0 bases short, with 16 bases between. CDR3 size: 18 residues. The chain's CDR3 is CASSQERIQRRSTDTQYF. The CDR3 region has the DNA TGTGCCAGCAGCCAAGAGAGGATACAACGACGGAGCACAGATACGCAGTATTTT.

This clonotype was observed at least ten times. This rearrangement joins TRBV20-1 to TRBJ2-1; D is unresolved. CDR1 is DFQATT, CDR2 SNEGSKA, per germline (reference sequence). CDR3 length: 12 residues. V was clipped by 0 bases and J by 8 bases, with 8 bases between them. This CDR3 is CSARDLWDEQFF. Written as DNA, the CDR3 is TGCAGTGCTAGAGATCTATGGGATGAGCAGTTCTTC.

This chain links TRBV6-1 with TRBJ1-1, with D maybe TRBD1 (6 bases). The CDR3 has 13 amino acids. V lost 1 base and J 9 bases, leaving 12 bases between the germline ends. CDR1 is MNHNS, CDR2 SASEGT, per germline. The CDR3 region is CASSEDPDRKAFF. The CDR3 DNA is TGTGCCAGCAGTGAAGACCCGGACAGAAAAGCTTTCTTT.

Only a few counts were recorded for this clonotype. The chain has TRBV29-1 and TRBJ2-1; no clear D gene. V shed 1 base and J shed 3 bases, with 13 bases lying between them. Germline V CDR1 and CDR2: SQVTM, ANQGSEA. This CDR3 is built from 15 residues. The DNA of the CDR3 is TGCAGCGTTGAAGTGGGTGGGCGATACTACAATGAGCAGTTCTTC. It is translated as CSVEVGGRYYNEQFF.

Ten or more counts support this clonotype. The chain carries TRBV11-2 and TRBJ1-6, with TRBD1 matching over 8 bases. The CDR3 has 15 residues. The germline gives CDR1 SGHAT, CDR2 FQNNGV. V lost 2 bases and J lost 6; bases outside the gene matches: 3. CDR3 sequence reads: CASSLSQGANSPLHF. CDR3 bases: TGTGCCAGCAGCTTAAGTCAGGGGGCTAATTCACCCCTCCACTTT. The full variable domain, its missing parts supplied by reference TRBV11-2 and TRBJ1-6, is EAGVAQSPRYKIIEKRQSVAFWCNPISGHATLYWYQQILGQGPKLLIQFQNNGVVDDSQLPKDRFSAERLKGVDSTLKIQPAKLEDSAVYLCASSLSQGANSPLHFGNGTRLTVT.

This clonotype was observed at least ten times. V is TRBV5-1 and J is TRBJ2-5; tentatively, D is TRBD2 (6 bases). Trimming took 0 bases from V and 0 from J, leaving 9 bases between them. CDR3 length equals 15 residues. Germline assignment: CDR1 SGHRS and CDR2 YFSETQ. The CDR3: CASSLDGTYQETQYF. The CDR3 nucleotides read TGCGCCAGCAGCTTGGACGGGACTTACCAAGAGACCCAGTACTTC.

This clonotype was seen at least ten times. This sequence joins TRBV28 and TRBJ1-2; 8 nucleotides line up with TRBD1. V trimming: 8 bases; J trimming: 4 bases; junction bases outside the gene matches: 6. Looked up from germline, CDR1 is MDHEN and CDR2 is SYDVKM. The CDR3 loop spans 13 amino acids. The CDR3 protein is CASSTGEAYGYTF. The CDR3 DNA reads as TGTGCCAGCTCGACAGGGGAAGCCTATGGCTACACCTTC.

This clonotype was seen repeatedly, ten times or more. This rearrangement joins TRBV28 to TRBJ2-5; 7 positions agree with TRBD1. This CDR3 comprises 15 residues. Germline V gene sequence: CDR1 MDHEN, CDR2 SYDVKM. Losses at the gene ends were 4 bases for V and 1 base for J; bases not matched to a gene: 6. The CDR3 nucleotides are TGTGCCAGCAGTTATCCCGGGACAGCCCAAGAGACCCAGTACTTC. This gives the protein CASSYPGTAQETQYF.

The chain joins TRBV6-1 to TRBJ2-2; 10 bases align to TRBD1. In germline, CDR1 is MNHNS, CDR2 SASEGT. The CDR3 runs to 17 residues. With V trimmed by 6 bases and J by 3 bases, 10 bases remained unmatched. The CDR3 DNA sequence: TGTGCCAGCAGCTCCCCGTGGGGGACAGGGGACACCGGGGAGCTGTTTTTT. Translated: CASSSPWGTGDTGELFF.

This clonotype has a handful of counts. V is TRBV10-3 and J is TRBJ2-1, with no clear D. The V and J ends lost 6 bases and 3 bases respectively, with 3 bases between them. Germline loops: CDR1 ENHRY, CDR2 SYGVKD. The CDR3 has 11 residues. CDR3 residues: CAISVYNEQFF. DNA for the CDR3: TGTGCCATCAGCGTCTACAATGAGCAGTTCTTC.

The genes are TRBV3-1 and TRBJ2-7, with TRBD1 matching over 8 bases. This CDR3 has 14 residues. J was trimmed by 5 bases and V by 0 bases; bases with no gene match: 3. CDR1 LGHDT and CDR2 YNNKEL come from the germline V gene (reference sequence). CDR3 region: CASSQDSRGHEQYF. The CDR3 DNA reads TGTGCCAGCAGCCAAGACTCCAGGGGGCACGAGCAGTACTTC.

Details on this clonotype: Germline is not matched at one junction end, which may reflect a read error. This sequence joins TRBV5-1 and TRBJ1-6; TRBD1 aligns across 7 bases. This CDR3 is 15 amino acids long. CDR1 is SGHRS, CDR2 YFSETQ, per germline. The CDR3 region has the DNA TGTGCCAGCAGCTGGACCGGGACAGTCGGTTCACCCCTCCACTTT. Translating it yields CASSWTGTVGSPLHF.

This clonotype has a count of ten or more. The chain uses TRBV5-1 and TRBJ2-1, with TRBD2 matching 7 bases. The CDR3 covers 13 residues. CDR1 and CDR2 from the germline V gene are SGHRS and YFSETQ. J gave up 5 bases and V 4 bases, and 3 bases lay outside the gene matches. The CDR3 nucleotides read TGCGCCAGCAGCGACAGCGGGAACAATGAGCAGTTCTTC. This translates into CASSDSGNNEQFF.

This clonotype has ten or more counts. The rearrangement uses TRBV7-8 and TRBJ1-5; D gene uncertain. This CDR3 is 14 amino acids long. CDR1 is SGHVS and CDR2 is FQNEAQ in the germline V gene. V dropped 2 bases and J dropped 6 bases, with 11 bases sitting between them. CDR3 nucleotide sequence: TGTGCCAGCAGCTTACCGGGTATCGGTCAGCCCCAGCATTTT. It translates to CASSLPGIGQPQHF.

The V call is TRBV5-8, the J call TRBJ2-1; the D gene is possibly TRBD2 (6 bases). The V end was cut by 4 bases, the J end by 3 bases, with 20 bases between. Germline CDR1 reads SGHTS; CDR2 reads YDEGEE. The CDR3 is 17 amino acids. DNA for the CDR3: TGTGCCAGCAGCCTGACTAGATTTGGGTTAATCTACAATGAGCAGTTCTTC. This gives the protein CASSLTRFGLIYNEQFF.

This chain links TRBV12-3 or TRBV12-4 with TRBJ1-3; D unresolved. The germline V and J ends were trimmed by 7 bases and 4 bases, with 8 bases remaining between them. The length of the CDR3 is 12 residues. The CDR3 protein is CASTGKGNTIYF. The DNA for the CDR3 is TGTGCCAGCACTGGAAAAGGAAACACCATATATTTT.

The CDR3 nucleotides read TGTGCCAGCAGCTTAGTAATAAAAGAGACCCAGTACTTC. It specifies CASSLVIKETQYF. The chain joins TRBV7-6 to TRBJ2-5, with D hard to call. The CDR3 runs to 13 residues. Looked up from germline, CDR1 is SGHVS and CDR2 is FNYEAQ. Trimming shortened V by 1 base and J by 3 bases, and 6 bases separated the two germline ends.